The 30 T cell receptor beta chains presented below share a single source sample, sequenced in a study of identical twins. TCRdb redid the calling of the 5' RACE reads with MiXCR, one entry per CDR3 protein. The table lists 200,000 to 250,000 distinct CDR3 sequences, approximately 6.8% of them singletons. These data also featured in a second study, about yellow fever vaccine responses in identical twins.

Sequenced input: CD8+ T cells sorted from blood. These receptors were taken from a woman younger than 35 in good health.

In this sample, this clonotype turned up many times. This CDR3 is CASSQDMWGWDTGELFF. DNA of the CDR3: TGTGCCAGCAGCCAAGATATGTGGGGCTGGGACACCGGGGAGCTGTTTTTT. This chain uses TRBV14 with TRBJ2-2, with TRBD1 as a possible D gene (5 bases). The ends were cut back, 0 bases at V and 3 bases at J, with 14 bases in the middle. The germline gives CDR1 SGHDN, CDR2 FVKESK. There are 17 residues in the CDR3.

This chain connects TRBV20-1 to TRBJ2-7; D possibly corresponds to TRBD2 (6 bases). The CDR3 is made up of 13 amino acids. V lost 5 bases and J 1 base, leaving 12 bases between the germline ends. CDR1 and CDR2 (germline): DFQATT, SNEGSKA (reference sequence). The CDR3, as DNA: TGCAGTGCTCTTGCTAGCGTATCCTACGAGCAGTACTTC. This codes for CSALASVSYEQYF.

This clonotype has ten or more counts. The rearrangement links TRBV5-1 to TRBJ2-7; 9 nucleotides line up with TRBD2. This CDR3 spans 15 amino acids. The germline gives CDR1 SGHRS, CDR2 YFSETQ. V lost 3 bases to trimming and J lost 6 bases; unmatched junction nucleotides: 10. The CDR3 region is CASSSDSGSNGEQYF. DNA for the CDR3: TGCGCCAGCAGCTCCGATAGCGGGAGCAACGGCGAGCAGTACTTC.

The rearrangement joins TRBV6-5 to TRBJ2-3; 11 bases map to TRBD2. The CDR3 contains 18 residues. The ends lost 6 bases at V and 3 bases at J; junction bases unmatched: 14. Germline CDR1 reads MNHEY; CDR2 reads SVGAGI. The CDR3 DNA is TGTGCCAGCAGGGTTACTAGCGGGGGTTATCATCGAACAGATACGCAGTATTTT. Its translation is CASRVTSGGYHRTDTQYF.

This chain joins TRBV6-1 and TRBJ1-1, with TRBD1 matching over 9 bases. The CDR3 consists of 16 residues. Germline V gene data show CDR1 as MNHNS and CDR2 as SASEGT. V lost 1 base to trimming and J lost 3 bases; unmatched junction nucleotides: 6. DNA for the CDR3: TGTGCCAGCAGTGAAGGGCCACAGGGGGCGGACACTGAAGCTTTCTTT. This codes for CASSEGPQGADTEAFF.

Here the CDR3 DNA reads TGTGCCAGCAGTTGGGCTAGCGACAATGAGCAGTTCTTC. Amino acids: CASSWASDNEQFF. The rearrangement joins TRBV6-6 to TRBJ2-1, with D possibly TRBD2 on 6 matching bases. V lost 4 bases, J lost 5 bases, and 9 bases lay in between. The length of the CDR3 is 13 residues. Per the germline V gene, CDR1 is MNHNY and CDR2 is SVGAGI (reference sequence).

This clonotype has more than one count but fewer than ten. This rearrangement joins TRBV20-1 to TRBJ1-2, with D uncertain. CDR3 length: 14 amino acids. The germline CDR1 and CDR2 sequences are DFQATT and SNEGSKA (reference sequence). The V and J ends lost 3 bases and 4 bases respectively, with 15 bases between them. The CDR3 DNA reads as TGCAGTGCTAGGACCTCAGAGGACCCCTATGGCTACACCTTC. Residues: CSARTSEDPYGYTF.

This clonotype was detected ten times or more. The chain's CDR3 is CASSLDRSTGELFF. In nucleotides, the CDR3 is TGTGCCAGCAGCTTAGACAGGTCCACCGGGGAGCTGTTTTTT. The J gene is TRBJ2-2, the V gene TRBV7-9, with TRBD1 as a possible D gene (5 bases). CDR3 length: 14 amino acids. The germline gives CDR1 SEHNR, CDR2 FQNEAQ (reference sequence). V lost 1 base, J lost 4 bases, and 7 bases lay in between.

In this sample, this clonotype turned up many times. The chain employs TRBV12-3 or TRBV12-4 and TRBJ2-3; TRBD1 might be the D (7 bases). The CDR3 runs to 14 residues. The ends were cut back, 8 bases at V and 3 bases at J, with 15 bases in the middle. The DNA for the CDR3 is TGTGCCAGCGGACCGACAGGGACTACAGATACGCAGTATTTT. Its protein is CASGPTGTTDTQYF.

This clonotype occurred a few times. This rearrangement joins TRBV28 to TRBJ2-7; TRBD1 or TRBD2 may be the D gene (5 bases each). V lost 5 bases, J lost 2 bases, and 13 bases lay in between. CDR3 size: 14 residues. From germline, CDR1 is MDHEN and CDR2 SYDVKM. DNA of the CDR3: TGTGCCAGCAGTCCCTCCGGGACGACCTACGAGCAGTACGTC. It specifies CASSPSGTTYEQYV.

In this sample, this clonotype turned up a few times. The rearrangement joins TRBV4-1 to TRBJ2-5; 11 positions match TRBD2. There are 16 residues in the CDR3. The V and J ends lost 3 bases and 5 bases, in that order; junction bases with no gene match: 8. The germline gives CDR1 MGHRA, CDR2 YSYEKL. CDR3 loop: CASSQIAGGLSETQYF. The DNA for the CDR3 is TGCGCCAGCAGCCAGATAGCGGGGGGGCTTTCGGAGACCCAGTACTTC.

Ten or more counts support this clonotype. The chain has TRBV7-6 and TRBJ1-1; TRBD1 aligns across 7 bases. This CDR3 is built from 16 residues. Trimming removed 1 base from V and 0 bases from J; junction bases left unmatched: 5. The germline V gene has CDR1 SGHVS and CDR2 FNYEAQ. The CDR3 region has the DNA TGTGCCAGCAGCTTAGTGAAGGGGGCGATGAACACTGAAGCTTTCTTT. Protein product: CASSLVKGAMNTEAFF. Based on the CDR3 plus reference TRBV7-6 and TRBJ1-1, the full variable domain is GAGVSQSPRYKVTKRGQDVALRCDPISGHVSLYWYRQALGQGPEFLTYFNYEAQQDKSGLPNDRFSAERPEGSISTLTIQRTEQRDSAMYRCASSLVKGAMNTEAFFGQGTRLTVV.

This clonotype occurred a few times. The rearrangement uses TRBV6-1 and TRBJ2-5, with D tentatively TRBD2 (5 bases). V was clipped by 4 bases and J by 5 bases, with 14 bases between them. The CDR3 contains 14 residues. Germline V gives CDR1 MNHNS, CDR2 SASEGT. CDR3 protein: CASSASLATETQYF. DNA of the CDR3: TGTGCCAGCAGTGCCTCATTAGCGACGGAGACCCAGTACTTC.

In this sample, this clonotype turned up many times. The CDR3 bases are TGCAGCGTAACCGGGACGGACTATGTCGAGACCCAGTACTTC. Translated: CSVTGTDYVETQYF. V usage is TRBV29-1 and J usage is TRBJ2-5; D perhaps matches TRBD2 (6 bases). Trimming stripped 6 bases from V and 5 bases from J, with 19 bases between. The CDR3 has 14 residues. Germline loops: CDR1 SQVTM, CDR2 ANQGSEA.

This clonotype was picked up a small number of times. CDR3 loop: CASSERLVGDTQYF. Written as DNA, the CDR3 is TGTGCCAGCAGTGAAAGACTAGTGGGAGATACGCAGTATTTT. The chain recombines TRBV6-4 with TRBJ2-3; possibly TRBD2 for D (6 bases). Deletions cut 3 bases from V and 5 bases from J, with 12 bases between. Germline values: CDR1 MRHNA, CDR2 SNTAGT. This CDR3 contains 14 residues.

This chain links TRBV19 with TRBJ2-1; D is ambiguous. Trimming removed 11 bases from V and 2 bases from J, with 10 bases in between. In germline, CDR1 is LNHDA, CDR2 SQIVND (reference sequence). The CDR3 is made up of 12 amino acids. The CDR3 bases are TGTGCCTGTTTGGGGACCTACAATGAGCAGTTCTTC. Its protein product is CACLGTYNEQFF.

This chain connects TRBV4-1 to TRBJ2-1, with TRBD2 as a possible D gene (6 bases). The CDR3 length is 12 residues. Trimming cost V 2 bases and J 8 bases, with 7 bases left between them. The germline gives CDR1 MGHRA, CDR2 YSYEKL. The CDR3 reads CASSQRGDEQFF. DNA of the CDR3: TGCGCCAGCAGCCAACGCGGGGATGAGCAGTTCTTC.

This clonotype was recorded many times. The rearrangement joins TRBV2 to TRBJ1-5, with D perhaps TRBD1 (5 bases). V lost 5 bases and J 6 bases, leaving 17 bases between the germline ends. Germline values: CDR1 SNHLY, CDR2 FYNNEI. This CDR3 has 15 residues. The CDR3, as DNA: TGTGCCAGCAGTAGGGGACTGCTCGAAGGTCAGCCCCAGCATTTT. It codes for CASSRGLLEGQPQHF.

This clonotype was observed many times. The chain carries TRBV12-3 or TRBV12-4 and TRBJ2-5, with unresolved D. V shed 9 bases and J shed 4 bases, with 12 bases lying between them. The length of the CDR3 is 12 residues. In DNA form, the CDR3 reads TGTGCCAGTCAAGGGCTCAGAGAGACCCAGTACTTC. It encodes CASQGLRETQYF.

In its sample, this clonotype was seen many times. J is TRBJ2-7 and V is TRBV12-3 or TRBV12-4; TRBD1 agrees at 10 bases. J gave up 2 bases and V 5 bases, and 6 bases lay outside the gene matches. This CDR3 region has 15 residues. CDR3 amino acids: CASSPGQGVAYEQYF. As DNA, the CDR3 is TGTGCCAGCAGTCCCGGACAGGGGGTTGCCTACGAGCAGTACTTC.

The CDR3 coding sequence is TGTGCCAGCAGCTTAGCGGCCGGGGCTAACGGGCCCCCCACAGATACGCAGTATTTT. Translated: CASSLAAGANGPPTDTQYF. The J gene is TRBJ2-3, the V gene TRBV7-6, with D perhaps matching TRBD1 or TRBD2 (5 bases each). The CDR3 covers 19 residues. The V gene's germline CDR1 is SGHVS and CDR2 FNYEAQ. Trimming removed 0 bases from V and 2 bases from J, with 21 bases in between.

This clonotype was observed many times. This sequence joins TRBV12-3 or TRBV12-4 and TRBJ2-3, with D perhaps matching TRBD1 or TRBD2 (6 bases each). This CDR3 comprises 17 residues. V dropped 4 bases and J dropped 0 bases, with 17 bases sitting between them. CDR3 in amino acids: CASSYPPGATSTDTQYF. CDR3 bases: TGTGCCAGCAGTTACCCCCCGGGGGCGACTAGCACAGATACGCAGTATTTT.

This clonotype was seen at least ten times. The V and J genes are TRBV28 and TRBJ2-7, with 12 bases fitting TRBD2. Losses at the gene ends were 5 bases for V and 7 bases for J; bases not matched to a gene: 12. CDR3 length equals 16 residues. Per germline, CDR1 MDHEN and CDR2 SYDVKM. The CDR3 bases are TGTGCCAGCAGTACATGGACTAGCGGGATAGGGGAGGAGCAGTACTTC. Encoded protein: CASSTWTSGIGEEQYF.

This clonotype was seen more than once but under ten times. V and J are TRBV12-3 or TRBV12-4 and TRBJ2-1, with 8 nucleotides matching TRBD2. The CDR3 consists of 15 residues. Trimming cost V 5 bases and J 4 bases; bases outside gene matches: 7. CDR3 bases: TGTGCCAGCAGTACTCATCGGGAGGGATACAATGAGCAGTTCTTC. Encoded protein: CASSTHREGYNEQFF.

Many counts were recorded for this clonotype. The genes are TRBV27 and TRBJ2-7, with 7 bases matching TRBD2. V was pared by 5 bases and J by 2 bases, with 6 bases of the junction left unmatched. In germline, CDR1 is MNHEY, CDR2 SMNVEV (reference sequence). The CDR3 contains 14 residues. The CDR3 region has the DNA TGTGCCAGCAGTGATAGCGGGTACGCCTACGAGCAGTACTTC. This sequence encodes CASSDSGYAYEQYF.

DNA for the CDR3: TGTGCCACCGGCCCTCGAACTGGGCTAGCGGGGGGGGACCAAGAGACCCAGTACTTC. Its protein is CATGPRTGLAGGDQETQYF. The chain employs TRBV15 and TRBJ2-5; 12 bases are a match to TRBD2. V shed 8 bases and J 0 bases; nucleotides not matched to a gene: 16. Germline loops: CDR1 LNHNV, CDR2 YYDKDF (reference sequence). The CDR3 is made up of 19 amino acids.

This clonotype was seen a handful of times. The chain carries TRBV3-1 and TRBJ2-5; D is perhaps TRBD2 (6 bases). From germline, CDR1 is LGHDT and CDR2 YNNKEL (reference sequence). V lost 4 bases, J lost 2 bases, and 14 bases lay in between. The length of the CDR3 is 15 residues. CDR3 nucleotide sequence: TGTGCCAGCAGCCCCTCTCGGGGGAGTCAAGAGACCCAGTACTTC. It translates to CASSPSRGSQETQYF.

Many counts were recorded for this clonotype. This rearrangement joins TRBV4-1 to TRBJ2-1; 7 nucleotides line up with TRBD2. Germline trimming cut 1 base from V and 8 bases from J; bases unmatched to any gene: 2. Germline loops: CDR1 MGHRA, CDR2 YSYEKL. The CDR3 contains 13 residues. The CDR3 protein is CASSQAAGDEQFF. CDR3 coding DNA: TGCGCCAGCAGCCAAGCGGCGGGGGATGAGCAGTTCTTC.

This clonotype was counted many times. V usage is TRBV7-9 and J usage is TRBJ2-1; TRBD2 matches 12 bases. The CDR3 extends over 15 amino acids. Germline V lookup: CDR1 SEHNR, CDR2 FQNEAQ (reference sequence). V lost 8 bases to trimming and J lost 8 bases; unmatched junction nucleotides: 10. This chain's CDR3 is CASSSSGGAVDEQFF. As DNA, the CDR3 is TGTGCCAGCTCATCTAGCGGGGGGGCCGTCGATGAGCAGTTCTTC.

This clonotype was seen at least ten times. The rearrangement uses TRBV4-1 and TRBJ2-3; 9 bases line up with TRBD1. With 3 bases clipped from V and 0 bases from J, the junction kept 4 bases outside the gene matches. This CDR3 spans 16 amino acids. Germline V gene sequence: CDR1 MGHRA, CDR2 YSYEKL. This CDR3 is CASSQPGQGSTDTQYF. CDR3 sequence (DNA): TGCGCCAGCAGCCAGCCGGGACAGGGAAGCACAGATACGCAGTATTTT.